Below are 25 T cell receptor beta chains sequenced from a single sample in a study of blood T cells in healthy people across ages. A sample-barcoded 5' primer and a J-beta primer mix were used in a second PCR of roughly 6 to 11 cycles. TCRdb processed the 5' RACE reads anew with MiXCR; each CDR3 protein has one entry. The profile covers around 1,800,000 distinct CDR3 sequences, with about two fifths appearing a single time and more than 20% taken by the ten largest. Sequenced sample: blood. The receptors originated from a human donor in good health.

This clonotype appeared a few times. The chain recombines TRBV7-9 with TRBJ2-1; D is unclear. Trimming cost V 7 bases and J 8 bases, with 3 bases left between them. Germline-derived CDR1 and CDR2 are SEHNR and FQNEAQ (reference sequence). CDR3 size: 9 residues. The CDR3, as DNA: TGTGCCAGCAACGATGAGCAGTTCTTC. The encoded protein is CASNDEQFF. Using reference TRBV7-9 and TRBJ2-1 for the parts outside the CDR3, the full variable domain is DTGVSQNPRHKITKRGQNVTFRCDPISEHNRLYWYRQTLGQGPEFLTYFQNEAQLEKSRLLSDRFSAERPKGSFSTLEIQRTEQGDSAMYLCASNDEQFFGPGTRLTVL.

The J gene is TRBJ1-1, the V gene TRBV5-1; D is undetermined. Trimming took 2 bases from V and 3 from J, leaving 14 bases between them. The germline gives CDR1 SGHRS, CDR2 YFSETQ. The CDR3 extends over 15 amino acids. CDR3 sequence: CASSFVGSGYTEAFF. In DNA form, the CDR3 reads TGCGCCAGCAGCTTTGTGGGCTCCGGTTACACTGAAGCTTTCTTT.

The genes are TRBV20-1 and TRBJ1-5; the D is unclear. This CDR3 is built from 14 residues. Germline CDR1 and CDR2: DFQATT and SNEGSKA (reference sequence). V lost 2 bases, J lost 0 bases, and 8 bases lay in between. In DNA, the CDR3 is TGCAGTGCTAGACCTGGGGATAGCAATCAGCCCCAGCATTTT. It yields the protein CSARPGDSNQPQHF.

The V and J genes are TRBV7-9 and TRBJ2-3, with 8 bases lining up with TRBD2. There are 15 residues in the CDR3. J was trimmed by 1 base and V by 6 bases; bases with no gene match: 6. Looked up from germline, CDR1 is SEHNR and CDR2 is FQNEAQ (reference sequence). This CDR3 is CASRHLSGGTDTQYF. CDR3 DNA: TGTGCCAGCAGACACCTTAGCGGGGGCACAGATACGCAGTATTTT.

The chain uses TRBV7-9 and TRBJ1-1, with D perhaps matching TRBD1 (5 bases). V dropped 0 bases and J dropped 9 bases, with 8 bases sitting between them. The CDR3 runs to 12 residues. The germline V gene has CDR1 SEHNR and CDR2 FQNEAQ (reference sequence). The CDR3 sequence is CASSLARQQAFF. Written as DNA, the CDR3 is TGTGCCAGCAGCTTAGCCCGACAGCAAGCTTTCTTT.

A remark on this clonotype: Its ends do not fully match the called genes, so a read error is possible. The chain combines TRBV27 with TRBJ1-1; D might be TRBD1 (5 bases). The CDR3 has 13 residues. CDR1 and CDR2 (germline): MNHEY, SMNVEV (reference sequence). Here the CDR3 DNA reads TGTGCCGGCAGTATCCGGGGGGACACTGAAGCTTTCTTT. Translated: CAGSIRGDTEAFF.

This clonotype came up a few times. The rearrangement joins TRBV7-9 to TRBJ2-5; TRBD2 aligns across 7 bases. V dropped 3 bases and J dropped 4; count of bases not matched to a gene: 5. Per germline, CDR1 SEHNR and CDR2 FQNEAQ (reference sequence). This CDR3 contains 14 residues. CDR3 sequence (DNA): TGTGCCAGCAGCTTGGAGACTAGCAGAGAGACCCAGTACTTC. Protein sequence: CASSLETSRETQYF.

This chain links TRBV7-8 with TRBJ2-1; D gene ambiguous. Germline CDR1 is SGHVS and CDR2 is FQNEAQ. Trimming took 5 bases from V and 10 from J, leaving 15 bases between them. The CDR3 is made up of 13 amino acids. This CDR3 is CASSPDRRREQFF. DNA of the CDR3: TGTGCCAGCAGCCCAGATAGACGGCGGGAGCAGTTCTTC.

J is TRBJ2-3 and V is TRBV2; 13 bases map to TRBD2. The CDR3 sequence is 16 residues long. Per the germline V gene, CDR1 is SNHLY and CDR2 is FYNNEI. V gave up 6 bases and J gave up 2 bases; unmatched junction bases: 5. In DNA, the CDR3 is TGTGCCAGCAGGGGGACTAGCGGGGTAAACACAGATACGCAGTATTTT. Protein: CASRGTSGVNTDTQYF. Full variable domain (outside the CDR3, taken from reference TRBV2 and TRBJ2-3): EPEVTQTPSHQVTQMGQEVILRCVPISNHLYFYWYRQILGQKVEFLVSFYNNEISEKSEIFDDQFSVERPDGSNFTLKIRSTKLEDSAMYFCASRGTSGVNTDTQYFGPGTRLTVL.

The table lists this clonotype with a count of one. V is TRBV20-1 and J is TRBJ1-1; D is possibly TRBD1 (5 bases). Trimming took 6 bases from V and 3 from J, leaving 14 bases between them. From germline, CDR1 is DFQATT and CDR2 SNEGSKA (reference sequence). This CDR3 has 13 residues. As DNA, the CDR3 is TGCAGTGCACCGCCGGACAATGACACTGAAGCTTTCTTT. This codes for CSAPPDNDTEAFF.

In its sample, this clonotype was seen once. This rearrangement joins TRBV7-2 to TRBJ2-2; 9 nucleotides align to TRBD2. This CDR3 contains 14 residues. J gave up 7 bases and V 0 bases, and 0 bases lay outside the gene matches. Germline CDR1 SGHTA, CDR2 FQGNSA. The CDR3 sequence: CASSLAAGGGELFF. Written as DNA, the CDR3 is TGTGCCAGCAGCTTAGCAGCGGGGGGCGGGGAGCTGTTTTTT.

The rearrangement joins TRBV7-2 to TRBJ1-1; a possible D gene is TRBD1 (6 bases). V gave up 1 base and J gave up 1 base, with 10 bases separating them. This CDR3 has 15 residues. The germline V gene encodes CDR1 SGHTA and CDR2 FQGNSA. CDR3 in amino acids: CASSLEGTKNTEAFF. CDR3 in DNA: TGTGCCAGCAGCTTAGAGGGGACAAAGAACACTGAAGCTTTCTTT.

This clonotype was counted only a few times. The gene calls are TRBV5-6 and TRBJ1-5, with D possibly matching TRBD1 (6 bases). The CDR3 runs to 16 residues. V was clipped by 6 bases and J by 1 base, with 17 bases between them. Germline CDR1 is SGHDT and CDR2 is YYEEEE. The CDR3 sequence is CASNRRGRGSNQPQHF. The DNA of the CDR3 is TGTGCCAGCAATCGAAGGGGCAGGGGCAGCAATCAGCCCCAGCATTTT.

The chain uses TRBV20-1 and TRBJ2-3, with D perhaps matching TRBD2 (6 bases). The length of the CDR3 is 15 residues. The V gene's germline CDR1 is DFQATT and CDR2 SNEGSKA (reference sequence). The V end lost 3 bases, the J end lost 2 bases, and 15 bases lay between the germline ends. The CDR3 loop is CSARVNSGATDTQYF. The CDR3 region has the DNA TGCAGTGCTAGGGTAAATAGCGGAGCCACAGATACGCAGTATTTT.

The rearrangement links TRBV6-5 to TRBJ2-7, with 7 bases aligning to TRBD1. The CDR3 length is 16 residues. Looked up from germline, CDR1 is MNHEY and CDR2 is SVGAGI. The ends lost 6 bases at V and 0 bases at J; junction bases unmatched: 11. The CDR3 nucleotides are TGTGCCAGCAGCCCACGACAGGGTCCCAACTCCTACGAGCAGTACTTC. It translates to CASSPRQGPNSYEQYF.

The rearrangement links TRBV18 to TRBJ1-2, with a possible D match to TRBD1 (5 bases). The CDR3 is made up of 14 amino acids. Trimming shortened V by 0 bases and J by 4 bases, and 9 bases separated the two germline ends. CDR1 and CDR2 (germline): KGHSH, LQKENI. The CDR3: CASSPPRGFYGYTF. The CDR3 region has the DNA TGTGCCAGCTCACCACCGAGGGGATTCTATGGCTACACCTTC.

This clonotype appeared once. This may come from a read error, since a much larger clone is one base off. V gene TRBV29-1 combines with J gene TRBJ2-1, with D perhaps matching TRBD1 (8 bases). The CDR3 consists of 13 residues. CDR1 and CDR2 from the germline V gene are SQVTM and ANQGSEA. V lost 6 bases and J 10 bases, leaving 19 bases between the germline ends. The chain's CDR3 is CSVVDRDYYEQFF. CDR3 bases: TGCAGCGTAGTGGACAGGGACTACTACGAGCAGTTCTTC.

The chain carries TRBV12-3 or TRBV12-4 and TRBJ2-5; TRBD1 matches 7 bases. After removal of 6 bases from V and 5 bases from J, the junction contained 9 bases not matched to a gene. The CDR3 totals 14 residues. CDR3 coding DNA: TGTGCCAGCAGATCTAACAGGGGCGCGGAGACCCAGTACTTC. It yields the protein CASRSNRGAETQYF.

V is TRBV14 and J is TRBJ1-3; D is unresolved. CDR1 and CDR2 (germline): SGHDN, FVKESK. This CDR3 region has 15 residues. Trimming took off 7 bases at V and 0 bases at J, with 13 bases between the two ends. CDR3: CASTPSLSSGNTIYF. The CDR3 DNA sequence: TGTGCCAGCACCCCATCCCTTAGCTCTGGAAACACCATATATTTT.

A single count supports this clonotype. This chain connects TRBV12-3 or TRBV12-4 to TRBJ1-6; D ambiguous. V lost 6 bases, J lost 18 bases, and 18 bases lay in between. This CDR3 spans 12 amino acids. The CDR3 spells CASSQIQSAPHF. DNA of the CDR3: TGTGCCAGCAGCCAGATTCAGTCGGCCCCCCACTTT.

The CDR3 DNA follows: TGTGCCACCGAGCCCCGGGGAGGGAGGCATGAGCAGTTCTTC. It codes for CATEPRGGRHEQFF. The rearrangement joins TRBV2 to TRBJ2-1; TRBD2 matches at 7 bases. With V trimmed by 10 bases and J by 8 bases, 14 bases remained unmatched. The CDR3 totals 14 residues. Germline assignment: CDR1 SNHLY and CDR2 FYNNEI.

This chain links TRBV3-1 with TRBJ1-1; 9 bases map to TRBD1. The CDR3 extends over 17 amino acids. Germline CDR1 LGHDT, CDR2 YNNKEL (reference sequence). The V segment lost 3 bases and the J segment 4 bases; nucleotides outside the gene matches: 12. DNA for the CDR3: TGTGCCAGCAGCCAGCCCCGGACAGGGGTAGCCCTCACTGAAGCTTTCTTT. Amino acids: CASSQPRTGVALTEAFF.

Here the CDR3 DNA reads TGTGCCAGCAGTAAGCCGGGGACGAGAGGTGGCTACACCTTC. Its protein is CASSKPGTRGGYTF. V is TRBV12-3 or TRBV12-4 and J is TRBJ1-2; D is possibly TRBD1 (5 bases). V was cut by 5 bases and J by 7 bases, with 17 bases left in between. This CDR3 is built from 14 residues.

This clonotype was observed a handful of times. The chain combines TRBV4-1 with TRBJ1-5; TRBD1 is a possible D gene (6 bases). CDR3 length: 16 residues. Trimming removed 0 bases at V and 6 bases at J, with 15 bases between. Germline V gives CDR1 MGHRA, CDR2 YSYEKL. This CDR3 reads CASSQEGVQGLQPQHF. The DNA for the CDR3 is TGCGCCAGCAGCCAAGAGGGGGTACAGGGTCTTCAGCCCCAGCATTTT.

The chain carries TRBV3-1 and TRBJ2-1; 7 nucleotides line up with TRBD1. The germline V gene encodes CDR1 LGHDT and CDR2 YNNKEL (reference sequence). The J segment lost 10 bases and the V segment lost 4 bases, leaving 7 bases of the junction unmatched. This CDR3 has 13 residues. CDR3 coding DNA: TGTGCCAGCAGCCTTGGCAGGGGGACGGAGCAGTTCTTC. Residues: CASSLGRGTEQFF.